These 23 T cell receptor beta chains came from one sample sequenced in a study of T cells in Graves' hyperthyroidism and ophthalmopathy. The investigators amplified TCR beta CDR3 regions from RNA transcripts. Primed by the HTBI set, a first-round RT-PCR was run on the TCR CDR3. TCRdb passed the multiplex PCR reads through MiXCR, listing each CDR3 protein once. This table holds about 290,000 distinct CDR3 sequences, approximately 13% found once. The sequenced sample consisted of blood. The receptors come from a woman aged 40 to 50 with Graves' hyperthyroidism.

This clonotype was detected many times. The V gene is TRBV18, the J gene TRBJ1-4; possibly TRBD1 for D (5 bases). V was trimmed by 5 bases and J by 6 bases, leaving 10 bases between them. Germline V gene sequence: CDR1 KGHSH, CDR2 LQKENI. This CDR3 contains 13 residues. The CDR3 is CASSDQGYEKLFF. For the CDR3, the DNA is TGTGCCAGCTCAGACCAGGGATATGAAAAACTGTTTTTT.

For this clonotype: A read error may produce the germline difference seen at one junction end. The chain couples TRBV29-1 to TRBJ1-2, with 7 bases lining up with TRBD1. Germline V gene sequence: CDR1 SQVTM, CDR2 ANQGSEA. CDR3 size: 14 residues. CDR3 DNA sequence: TGCAGCGCCCTGAGATCGGGACAGTCTTATGGCTATGCCTTC. Translation: CSALRSGQSYGYAF.

The genes are TRBV18 and TRBJ2-7, with D tentatively TRBD2 (6 bases). Deletions cut 2 bases from V and 5 bases from J, with 10 bases between. This CDR3 region has 13 residues. Germline V gene data show CDR1 as KGHSH and CDR2 as LQKENI. In nucleotides, the CDR3 is TGTGCCAGCTCACCAAGCATAGCGGACGAGCAGTACTTC. Translated: CASSPSIADEQYF.

Many counts were recorded for this clonotype. A single base separates this from a much larger clone, so it may be a read error. The chain carries TRBV10-3 and TRBJ1-2; TRBD1 aligns across 10 bases. Germline assignment: CDR1 ENHRY and CDR2 SYGVKD. The CDR3 has 14 residues. Trimming at V came to 6 bases and at J to 4 bases, leaving 5 bases not matched to a gene. The DNA of the CDR3 is TGTGCCATCAGGGGGACAGGGGACAGCTATGGCTACACCTTC. Translation gives CAIRGTGDSYGYTF.

V gene TRBV20-1 combines with J gene TRBJ2-7, with 7 positions matching TRBD2. There are 14 residues in the CDR3. J lost 2 bases, V lost 5 bases, and 9 bases had no gene match. Germline CDR1 is DFQATT and CDR2 is SNEGSKA (reference sequence). CDR3 bases: TGCAGTGCTCAAAAAGCGGGGTCCGCCTACGAGCAGTACTTC. It specifies CSAQKAGSAYEQYF.

This clonotype was counted a few times. V and J are TRBV3-1 and TRBJ1-4; D not certain. The CDR3 totals 13 residues. In germline, CDR1 is LGHDT, CDR2 YNNKEL (reference sequence). V shed 1 base and J shed 11 bases, with 11 bases lying between them. The DNA of the CDR3 is TGTGCCAGCAGCCAAGGGCCTTTTGGGAAACTGTTTTTT. The encoded protein is CASSQGPFGKLFF. Variable domain in full (rest from reference TRBV3-1 and TRBJ1-4): DTAVSQTPKYLVTQMGNDKSIKCEQNLGHDTMYWYKQDSKKFLKIMFSYNNKELIINETVPNRFSPKSPDKAHLNLHINSLELGDSAVYFCASSQGPFGKLFFGSGTQLSVL.

This clonotype was recorded many times. The chain carries TRBV12-3 or TRBV12-4 and TRBJ2-1; 11 positions agree with TRBD2. The CDR3 has 20 amino acids. Losses at the gene ends were 5 bases for V and 2 bases for J; bases not matched to a gene: 17. As DNA, the CDR3 is TGTGCCAGCAGTCCCACTATGGGACTAGCGGAGTCAAGGGCCTACAATGAGCAGTTCTTC. This translates into CASSPTMGLAESRAYNEQFF.

This clonotype was recorded a few times. One end of the junction fails to match germline, which may point to a read error. The chain carries TRBV18 and TRBJ2-7; possible D gene TRBD1, 5 bases. The CDR3 sequence is 12 residues long. CDR1 and CDR2 from the germline V gene are KGHSH and LQKENI. Here the CDR3 DNA reads TGTGCCAGCTCACTAGGGGCCTACGAGCAGCACTTC. As protein: CASSLGAYEQHF. Drawing the rest from reference TRBV18 and TRBJ2-7, the complete variable domain is NAGVMQNPRHLVRRRGQEARLRCSPMKGHSHVYWYRQLPEEGLKFMVYLQKENIIDESGMPKERFSAEFPKEGPSILRIQQVVRGDSAAYFCASSLGAYEQHFGPGTRLTVT.

This clonotype was seen many times. This chain joins TRBV7-8 and TRBJ1-1; D ambiguous. The germline V and J ends were trimmed by 6 bases and 5 bases, with 13 bases remaining between them. CDR1 is SGHVS and CDR2 is FQNEAQ in the germline V gene. The CDR3 has 13 residues. The CDR3 DNA follows: TGTGCCAGCAGTAGAGCCGGTGGGACTGAAGCTTTCTTT. It yields the protein CASSRAGGTEAFF. The variable domain in full, with the rest retrieved from reference TRBV7-8 and TRBJ1-1, is GAGVSQSPRYKVAKRGQDVALRCDPISGHVSLFWYQQALGQGPEFLTYFQNEAQLDKSGLPSDRFFAERPEGSVSTLKIQRTQQEDSAVYLCASSRAGGTEAFFGQGTRLTVV.

This chain connects TRBV5-1 to TRBJ1-2; 7 bases match TRBD1. The CDR3 is 13 residues long. Germline V gene lookup returns CDR1 SGHRS and CDR2 YFSETQ. Trimming cost V 5 bases and J 0 bases; bases outside gene matches: 1. The CDR3 is CASRGTANYGYTF. DNA of the CDR3: TGCGCCAGCAGAGGGACAGCTAACTATGGCTACACCTTC.

A few counts support this clonotype. V and J are TRBV7-9 and TRBJ2-5; 7 positions match TRBD2. This CDR3 has 12 residues. CDR1 and CDR2 from the germline V gene are SEHNR and FQNEAQ (reference sequence). Trimming cost V 5 bases and J 4 bases; bases outside gene matches: 1. The CDR3 nucleotides read TGTGCCAGCAGCAGGGAGGGAGAGACCCAGTACTTC. Translation: CASSREGETQYF.

The V gene is TRBV4-1, the J gene TRBJ1-6, with 8 bases identical to TRBD1. Germline CDR1 and CDR2: MGHRA and YSYEKL. Trimming cost V 4 bases and J 0 bases; bases outside gene matches: 8. The CDR3 has 18 amino acids. CDR3 sequence: CASSLGTGHSSYNSPLHF. The CDR3 nucleotides read TGCGCCAGCAGCCTAGGGACAGGTCATAGCTCCTATAATTCACCCCTCCACTTT.

The sample holds many counts of this clonotype. The J gene is TRBJ1-2, the V gene TRBV12-3 or TRBV12-4; D remains ambiguous. Trimming pared 5 bases from V and 5 bases from J, leaving 21 bases between. The length of the CDR3 is 16 residues. CDR3 loop: CASSALWQPGRYGYTF. The CDR3 region has the DNA TGTGCCAGCAGTGCCTTATGGCAACCGGGGAGATATGGCTACACCTTC.

This clonotype was seen ten or more times. The chain carries TRBV5-6 and TRBJ2-4; D tentatively reads TRBD1 or TRBD2 (5 bases each). V lost 5 bases, J lost 6 bases, and 12 bases lay in between. CDR3 size: 13 residues. Germline V gives CDR1 SGHDT, CDR2 YYEEEE. The chain's CDR3 is CASSPPGLNIQYF. CDR3 bases: TGTGCCAGCAGTCCTCCGGGGCTAAACATTCAGTACTTC.

In this sample, this clonotype turned up many times. The chain couples TRBV24-1 to TRBJ2-3; 9 positions agree with TRBD2. The CDR3 sequence is 14 residues long. V shed 10 bases and J 3 bases; nucleotides not matched to a gene: 7. The V gene's germline CDR1 is KGHDR and CDR2 SFDVKD. Here the CDR3 reads CATSSGSLTDTQYF. The CDR3 DNA is TGTGCCACGAGTAGCGGGAGCCTGACAGATACGCAGTATTTT.

The V gene is TRBV7-2, the J gene TRBJ2-2, with 9 bases aligning to TRBD2. J gave up 5 bases and V 3 bases, and 1 base lay outside the gene matches. CDR1 is SGHTA and CDR2 is FQGNSA in the germline V gene. The CDR3 consists of 14 residues. This CDR3 reads CASSFSGRTGELFF. The CDR3, as DNA: TGTGCCAGCAGCTTTAGCGGGAGAACCGGGGAGCTGTTTTTT.

This clonotype was seen ten or more times. The rearrangement links TRBV27 to TRBJ2-3, with 8 bases matching TRBD2. Germline V CDR1 and CDR2: MNHEY, SMNVEV (reference sequence). J gave up 5 bases and V 5 bases, and 6 bases lay outside the gene matches. CDR3 size: 14 residues. The CDR3, as DNA: TGTGCCAGCAGTCTAAGCCTAGCGGGAGATACGCAGTATTTT. Protein: CASSLSLAGDTQYF.

This sequence joins TRBV15 and TRBJ1-2, with a weak D call TRBD1 (5 bases). This CDR3 has 13 amino acids. Germline-derived CDR1 and CDR2 are LNHNV and YYDKDF (reference sequence). Trimming took off 2 bases at V and 4 bases at J, with 8 bases between the two ends. CDR3 sequence reads: CATSRTGFYGYTF. The CDR3 region has the DNA TGTGCCACCAGCAGAACAGGATTCTATGGCTACACCTTC. Variable domain in full (rest from reference TRBV15 and TRBJ1-2): DAMVIQNPRYQVTQFGKPVTLSCSQTLNHNVMYWYQQKSSQAPKLLFHYYDKDFNNEADTPDNFQSRRPNTSFCFLDIRSPGLGDTAMYLCATSRTGFYGYTFGSGTRLTVV.

This clonotype was observed many times. This chain links TRBV20-1 with TRBJ2-7; possibly TRBD1 for D (6 bases). V was clipped by 5 bases and J by 3 bases, with 14 bases between them. This CDR3 is built from 13 residues. Per germline, CDR1 DFQATT and CDR2 SNEGSKA (reference sequence). The CDR3 reads CSAPYRVGYEQYF. The CDR3 DNA reads as TGCAGTGCTCCGTACAGGGTTGGCTACGAGCAGTACTTC.

This clonotype was seen ten or more times. The chain uses TRBV6-1 and TRBJ1-5; D remains ambiguous. The germline V gene has CDR1 MNHNS and CDR2 SASEGT. The CDR3 extends over 13 amino acids. Trimming removed 7 bases at V and 5 bases at J, with 12 bases between. CDR3 nucleotides: TGTGCCAGCAATGGAGCGTCTGATCAGCCCCAGCATTTT. Its protein product is CASNGASDQPQHF.

This clonotype was recorded many times. The chain is built from TRBV6-1 and TRBJ2-7; TRBD2 agrees at 8 bases. Germline V CDR1 and CDR2: MNHNS, SASEGT. The CDR3 loop spans 14 amino acids. The V and J ends lost 7 bases and 4 bases, in that order; junction bases with no gene match: 9. This CDR3 reads CASNPGTSGYEQYF. The CDR3 DNA is TGTGCCAGCAACCCAGGAACTAGCGGTTACGAGCAGTACTTC.

This chain links TRBV6-1 with TRBJ2-7; TRBD1 matches at 7 bases. V lost 8 bases, J lost 6 bases, and 10 bases stayed unmatched. Looked up from germline, CDR1 is MNHNS and CDR2 is SASEGT. The CDR3 runs to 13 residues. The CDR3 protein is CASLHTGAGEQYF. CDR3 nucleotide sequence: TGTGCCAGCCTCCATACAGGGGCTGGCGAGCAGTACTTC.

This clonotype was recorded a few times. Its ends do not fully match the called genes, so a read error is possible. This chain joins TRBV5-6 and TRBJ2-7; unclear D gene. CDR1 is SGHDT and CDR2 is YYEEEE in the germline V gene. This CDR3 comprises 15 residues. CDR3 region: CASSLISKGSDEQYF. CDR3 bases: TGTGCCAGCAGCTTGATATCTAAAGGCTCCGACGAGCAGTACTTC.